These 14 T cell receptor beta chains were sequenced from one sample in a study of blood T cell repertoires in COVID-19. The table came from immunoSEQ multiplex PCR; TCRdb's copy has only in-frame clones and leaves some out. The table includes 540,000 or so clones, roughly 89% detected once. The sample was peripheral blood. Every receptor here comes from a woman aged 50 to 60 with COVID-19, enrolled during active disease.

The CDR3 here is CASKQGGADTQYF. The DNA for the CDR3 is TGTGCCAGCAAGCAGGGTGGGGCAGATACGCAGTATTTT. The chain links TRBV13 to TRBJ2-3; perhaps TRBD1 as D (5 bases). The V and J ends lost 7 bases and 4 bases respectively, with 12 bases between them. The CDR3 length is 13 residues. Germline-derived CDR1 and CDR2 are PRHDT and FYEKMQ (reference sequence).

The rearrangement uses TRBV4-2 and TRBJ1-2; unclear D gene. Trimming shortened V by 1 base and J by 8 bases, and 8 bases separated the two germline ends. Germline assignment: CDR1 LGHNA and CDR2 YNFKEQ. CDR3 length equals 12 residues. This CDR3 reads CASSQGGGGYTF. The DNA for the CDR3 is TGTGCCAGCAGCCAAGGGGGAGGAGGCTACACCTTC.

This chain joins TRBV2 and TRBJ1-5; 10 nucleotides match TRBD1. V was clipped by 5 bases and J by 2 bases; unmatched bases: 15. The CDR3 has 19 amino acids. Germline V lookup: CDR1 SNHLY, CDR2 FYNNEI. Here the CDR3 reads CASSFRTGGTWVGNQPQHF. The CDR3, as DNA: TGTGCCAGCAGTTTTCGGACAGGGGGGACCTGGGTGGGCAATCAGCCCCAGCATTTT.

The chain recombines TRBV5-8 with TRBJ2-3, with TRBD2 matching over 9 bases. This CDR3 has 18 amino acids. The V gene end was trimmed by 0 bases and the J gene end by 3 bases; junction bases not matched to a gene: 11. Germline CDR1 and CDR2: SGHTS and YDEGEE. CDR3 region: CASSLAILAGGPTDTQYF. DNA of the CDR3: TGTGCCAGCAGCTTGGCAATCTTGGCGGGGGGGCCAACAGATACGCAGTATTTT.

The gene calls are TRBV7-3 and TRBJ2-2; no firm D call. This CDR3 comprises 13 residues. The V end was cut by 2 bases, the J end by 6 bases, with 7 bases between. Looked up from germline, CDR1 is SGHTA and CDR2 is FQGTGA. As DNA, the CDR3 is TGTGCCAGCAGCTTAGGGCCTGCCGGGGAGCTGTTTTTT. Its protein is CASSLGPAGELFF.

This chain joins TRBV7-8 and TRBJ2-3, with 11 bases that match TRBD1. Germline CDR1 reads SGHVS; CDR2 reads FQNEAQ. The CDR3 is made up of 17 amino acids. The V and J ends lost 1 base and 1 base, in that order; junction bases with no gene match: 4. CDR3 residues: CASSLGTGGWGTDTQYF. The CDR3 DNA follows: TGTGCCAGCAGCTTAGGGACAGGGGGCTGGGGCACAGATACGCAGTATTTT.

The rearrangement joins TRBV21-1 to TRBJ2-3; the table's D call, TRBD1, has no DNA check behind it. TRBV21-1 is a known pseudogene. The CDR3 loop spans 20 amino acids. The CDR3, as DNA: TGTGCCAGCAGCAAAGGGGATGCCGCCGAGGGACAGGGGGCGACAGATACGCAGTATTTT. This sequence encodes CASSKGDAAEGQGATDTQYF.

The rearrangement joins TRBV29-1 to TRBJ2-1; possibly TRBD2 for D (5 bases). V was trimmed by 3 bases and J by 0 bases, leaving 9 bases between them. This CDR3 contains 14 residues. Germline V gene lookup returns CDR1 SQVTM and CDR2 ANQGSEA. CDR3 residues: CSVDAGLSYNEQFF. Written as DNA, the CDR3 is TGCAGCGTTGATGCGGGCCTCTCCTACAATGAGCAGTTCTTC.

The chain joins TRBV29-1 to TRBJ1-2; D is uncertain. Trimming removed 4 bases at V and 5 bases at J, with 8 bases between. This CDR3 is built from 11 residues. In germline, CDR1 is SQVTM, CDR2 ANQGSEA. CDR3 region: CSVVGVYGYTF. DNA for the CDR3: TGCAGCGTTGTGGGAGTTTATGGCTACACCTTC. Full variable domain (missing parts from reference TRBV29-1 and TRBJ1-2): SAVISQKPSRDICQRGTSLTIQCQVDSQVTMMFWYRQQPGQSLTLIATANQGSEATYESGFVIDKFPISRPNLTFSTLTVSNMSPEDSSIYLCSVVGVYGYTFGSGTRLTVV.

V gene TRBV11-2 combines with J gene TRBJ2-1, with 14 bases fitting TRBD2. With V trimmed by 1 base and J by 8 bases, 7 bases remained unmatched. Germline CDR1 and CDR2: SGHAT and FQNNGV. The CDR3 totals 17 residues. Here the CDR3 DNA reads TGTGCCAGCAGCTTAGGACTAGCGGGGGGGCCCCTCGATGAGCAGTTCTTC. Its protein product is CASSLGLAGGPLDEQFF.

This clone was seen once. The genes are TRBV27 and TRBJ1-5; D possibly corresponds to TRBD1 (6 bases). CDR1 and CDR2 (germline): MNHEY, SMNVEV (reference sequence). CDR3 length: 15 amino acids. V was pared by 8 bases and J by 3 bases, with 17 bases between. This chain's CDR3 is CASGPLRGANQPQHF. The CDR3 nucleotides are TGTGCCAGCGGCCCCTTGCGGGGGGCCAATCAGCCCCAGCATTTT.

This sequence joins TRBV19 and TRBJ2-3; TRBD2 is a possible D gene (7 bases). Trimming stripped 3 bases from V and 2 bases from J, with 15 bases between. The CDR3 totals 16 residues. CDR1 is LNHDA, CDR2 SQIVND, per germline (reference sequence). CDR3 in amino acids: CASSMGGAPFTDTQYF. The CDR3 DNA reads TGTGCCAGTAGTATGGGGGGGGCGCCCTTCACAGATACGCAGTATTTT. Full variable domain (rest looked up from reference TRBV19 and TRBJ2-3): DGGITQSPKYLFRKEGQNVTLSCEQNLNHDAMYWYRQDPGQGLRLIYYSQIVNDFQKGDIAEGYSVSREKKESFPLTVTSAQKNPTAFYLCASSMGGAPFTDTQYFGPGTRLTVL.

The chain recombines TRBV11-3 with TRBJ1-2, with no clear D. Germline lookup yields CDR1 SGHNT and CDR2 YENEEA. The CDR3 has 13 amino acids. Trimming left V 1 base short and J 3 bases short, with 6 bases between. The CDR3 is CASSLGAHYGYTF. The CDR3 DNA reads as TGTGCCAGCAGCTTAGGGGCGCACTATGGCTACACCTTC. Drawing the rest from reference TRBV11-3 and TRBJ1-2, the complete variable domain is EAGVVQSPRYKIIEKKQPVAFWCNPISGHNTLYWYLQNLGQGPELLIRYENEEAVDDSQLPKDRFSAERLKGVDSTLKIQPAELGDSAVYLCASSLGAHYGYTFGSGTRLTVV.

The chain carries TRBV9 and TRBJ1-6; TRBD1 is a possible D gene (5 bases). In germline, CDR1 is SGDLS, CDR2 YYNGEE. The CDR3 runs 16 residues. Trimming removed 3 bases from V and 4 bases from J, with 14 bases in between. The CDR3 loop reads CASSATTGPYNSPLHF. In DNA form, the CDR3 reads TGTGCCAGCAGCGCAACCACAGGTCCTTATAATTCACCCCTCCACTTT. Supplemented by reference TRBV9 and TRBJ1-6, the full variable domain reads DSGVTQTPKHLITATGQRVTLRCSPRSGDLSVYWYQQSLDQGLQFLIQYYNGEERAKGNILERFSAQQFPDLHSELNLSSLELGDSALYFCASSATTGPYNSPLHFGNGTRLTVT.